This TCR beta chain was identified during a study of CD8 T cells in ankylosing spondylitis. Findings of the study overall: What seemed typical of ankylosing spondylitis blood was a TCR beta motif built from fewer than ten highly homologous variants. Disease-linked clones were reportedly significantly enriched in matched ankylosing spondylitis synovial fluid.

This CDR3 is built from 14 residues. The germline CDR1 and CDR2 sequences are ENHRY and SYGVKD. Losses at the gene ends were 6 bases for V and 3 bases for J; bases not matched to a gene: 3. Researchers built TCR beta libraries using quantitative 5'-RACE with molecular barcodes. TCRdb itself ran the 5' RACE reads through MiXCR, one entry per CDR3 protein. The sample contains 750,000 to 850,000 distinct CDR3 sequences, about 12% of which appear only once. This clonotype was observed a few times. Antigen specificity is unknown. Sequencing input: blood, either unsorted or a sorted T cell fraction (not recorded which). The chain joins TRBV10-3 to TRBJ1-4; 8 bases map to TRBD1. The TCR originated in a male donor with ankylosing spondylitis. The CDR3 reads CAISRDRSNEKLFF. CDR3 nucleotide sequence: TGTGCCATCAGCCGGGACAGGTCTAATGAAAAACTGTTTTTT.